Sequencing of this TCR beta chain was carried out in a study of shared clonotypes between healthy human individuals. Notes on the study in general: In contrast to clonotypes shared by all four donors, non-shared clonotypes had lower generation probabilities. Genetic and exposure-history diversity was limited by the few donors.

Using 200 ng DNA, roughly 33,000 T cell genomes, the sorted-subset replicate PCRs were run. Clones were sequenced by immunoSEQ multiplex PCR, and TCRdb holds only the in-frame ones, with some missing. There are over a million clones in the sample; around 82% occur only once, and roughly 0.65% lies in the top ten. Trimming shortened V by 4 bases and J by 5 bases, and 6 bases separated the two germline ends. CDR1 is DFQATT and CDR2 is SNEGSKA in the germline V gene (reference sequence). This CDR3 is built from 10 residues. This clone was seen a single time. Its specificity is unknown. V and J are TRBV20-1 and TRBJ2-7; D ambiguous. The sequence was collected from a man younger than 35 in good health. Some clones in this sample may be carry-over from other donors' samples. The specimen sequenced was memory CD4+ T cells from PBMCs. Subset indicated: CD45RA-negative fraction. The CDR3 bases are TGCAGTGCTATCCCGGACGAGCAGTACTTC. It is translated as CSAIPDEQYF.